There are many counts of the clone carrying this TCR beta chain. The target antigen is unknown. The sample belongs to a study of blood T cells in healthy people across ages. The study's findings and limits: Diversity estimated from one million T cells was considered an underestimate.

Next came a second PCR, run for roughly 7 to 12 cycles, which used a sample-barcoded 5' primer along with a J-beta primer mix. Each cDNA molecule, via a template-switch adaptor with 12 random nucleotides, was tagged. In TCRdb, the 5' RACE reads were re-called with MiXCR into one record per CDR3 protein. This table has around 1,800,000 distinct CDR3 sequences, about two fifths appearing once. Peripheral blood was drawn, roughly 10 milliliters per donor. The authors isolated at least 7 million PBMCs per sample. This TCR was sampled from a human donor in good health. The material sequenced was blood.

CDR3 sequence (DNA): TGTGCCAGCAGCACCGCTACAGGGCCGGGTGAGCAGTTCTTC. It encodes CASSTATGPGEQFF. This rearrangement joins TRBV7-2 to TRBJ2-1; possible D gene TRBD1, 6 bases. Germline assignment: CDR1 SGHTA and CDR2 FQGNSA. Trimming removed 5 bases at V and 9 bases at J, with 17 bases between. The CDR3 extends over 14 amino acids.